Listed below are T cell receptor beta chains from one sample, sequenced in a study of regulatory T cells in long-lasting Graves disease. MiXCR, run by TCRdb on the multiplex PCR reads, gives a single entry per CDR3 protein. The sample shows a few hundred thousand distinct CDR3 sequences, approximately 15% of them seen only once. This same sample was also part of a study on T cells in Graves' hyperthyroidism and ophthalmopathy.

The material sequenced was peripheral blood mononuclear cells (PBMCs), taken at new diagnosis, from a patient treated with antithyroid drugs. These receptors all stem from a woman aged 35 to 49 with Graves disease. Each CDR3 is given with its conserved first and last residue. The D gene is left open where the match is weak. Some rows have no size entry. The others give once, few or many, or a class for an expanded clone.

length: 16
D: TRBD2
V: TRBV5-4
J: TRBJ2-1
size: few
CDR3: CASSVGTSGVYNEQFF
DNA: TGTGCCAGCAGCGTGGGGACTAGCGGAGTTTACAATGAGCAGTTCTTC

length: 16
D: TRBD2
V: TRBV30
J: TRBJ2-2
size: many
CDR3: CAWSQTSGANTGELFF
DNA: TGTGCCTGGAGCCAAACTAGCGGGGCGAACACCGGGGAGCTGTTTTTT

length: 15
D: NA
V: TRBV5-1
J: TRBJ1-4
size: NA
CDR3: CASSVGSRRNEKLFF
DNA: TGCGCCAGCAGCGTGGGGTCAAGAAGGAATGAAAAACTGTTTTTT

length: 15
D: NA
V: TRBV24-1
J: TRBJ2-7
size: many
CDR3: CATSDPRQGGYEQYF
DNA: TGTGCCACCAGTGACCCTAGACAGGGAGGGTACGAGCAGTACTTC

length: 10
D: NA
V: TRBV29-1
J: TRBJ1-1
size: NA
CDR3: CSVGGREAFF
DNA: TGCAGCGTTGGTGGTAGGGAAGCTTTCTTT

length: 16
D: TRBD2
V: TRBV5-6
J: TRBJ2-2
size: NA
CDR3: CASSLLRLADTGELFF
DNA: TGTGCCAGCAGCTTACTCCGACTAGCGGACACCGGGGAGCTGTTTTTT

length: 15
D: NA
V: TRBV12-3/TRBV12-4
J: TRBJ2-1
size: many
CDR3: CASIPDSTKYNEQFF
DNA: TGTGCCAGCATTCCGGACAGTACGAAATACAATGAGCAGTTCTTC

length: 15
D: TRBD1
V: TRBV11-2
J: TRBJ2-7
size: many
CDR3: CASSFSGTGPFEQYF
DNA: TGTGCCAGCAGCTTCTCCGGGACAGGGCCTTTCGAGCAGTACTTC

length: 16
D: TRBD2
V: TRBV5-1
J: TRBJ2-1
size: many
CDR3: CASSRGLAGVLGEQFF
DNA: TGCGCCAGCAGCAGAGGACTAGCGGGAGTATTGGGTGAGCAGTTCTTC

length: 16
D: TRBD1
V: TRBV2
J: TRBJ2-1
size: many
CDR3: CASGGQGRGRSGEQFF
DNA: TGTGCCAGCGGAGGACAGGGTCGGGGGAGGTCAGGTGAGCAGTTCTTC

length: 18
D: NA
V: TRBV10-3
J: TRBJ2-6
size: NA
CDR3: CAISERQGRESGANVLTF
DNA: TGTGCCATCAGTGAACGGCAGGGAAGAGAATCTGGGGCCAACGTCCTGACTTTC

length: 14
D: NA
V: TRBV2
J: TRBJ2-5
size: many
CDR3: CASRMGSHLETQYF
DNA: TGTGCCAGCAGAATGGGGTCCCACCTCGAGACCCAGTACTTC

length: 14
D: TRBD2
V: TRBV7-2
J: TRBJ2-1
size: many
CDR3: CASTPGGSYNEQFF
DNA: TGTGCCAGCACCCCGGGAGGCTCCTACAATGAGCAGTTCTTC

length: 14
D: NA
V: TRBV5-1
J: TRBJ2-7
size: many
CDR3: CASSFPDGSYEQYF
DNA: TGCGCCAGCAGCTTCCCGGACGGTTCCTACGAGCAGTACTTC

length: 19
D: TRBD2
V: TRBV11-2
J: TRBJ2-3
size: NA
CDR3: CASSPSGLAGSLGTDTQYF
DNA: TGTGCCAGCAGCCCATCAGGACTAGCGGGTAGCTTGGGCACAGATACGCAGTATTTT

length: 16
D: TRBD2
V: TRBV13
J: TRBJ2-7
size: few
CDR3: CASSGPGTSGTYEQYF
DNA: TGTGCCAGCAGCGGGCCCGGGACTAGCGGGACGTACGAGCAGTACTTC

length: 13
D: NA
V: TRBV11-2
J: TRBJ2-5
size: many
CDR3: CASSLDPPETQYF
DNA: TGTGCCAGCAGCTTAGACCCTCCGGAGACCCAGTACTTC

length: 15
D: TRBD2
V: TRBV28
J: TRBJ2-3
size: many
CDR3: CASSPHSGSTDTQYF
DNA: TGTGCCAGCAGTCCACATAGCGGGAGCACAGATACGCAGTATTTT

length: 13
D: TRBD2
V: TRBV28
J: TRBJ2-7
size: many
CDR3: CASLGRENNEQYF
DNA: TGTGCCAGCCTCGGGCGGGAGAACAACGAGCAGTACTTC

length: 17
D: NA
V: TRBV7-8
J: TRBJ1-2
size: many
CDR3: CASSLVPFGPQGYGYTF
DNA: TGTGCCAGCAGCTTAGTCCCTTTTGGGCCTCAGGGCTATGGCTACACCTTC

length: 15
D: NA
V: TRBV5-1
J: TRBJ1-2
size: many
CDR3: CASSLGGEQPYGYTF
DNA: TGCGCCAGCAGCTTGGGGGGTGAACAGCCCTATGGCTACACCTTC

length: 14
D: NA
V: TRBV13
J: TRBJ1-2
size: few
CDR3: CASSLGPTSGSYTF
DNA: TGTGCCAGCAGCTTAGGCCCGACTAGCGGGAGCTACACCTTC

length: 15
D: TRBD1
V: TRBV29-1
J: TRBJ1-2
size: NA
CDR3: CSVGGGGQGVLGYTF
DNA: TGCAGCGTAGGGGGGGGAGGACAGGGGGTTCTCGGCTACACCTTC

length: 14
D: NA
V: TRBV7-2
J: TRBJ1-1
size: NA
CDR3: CASTQGRMNTEAFF
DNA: TGTGCCAGCACCCAGGGGCGGATGAACACTGAAGCTTTCTTT

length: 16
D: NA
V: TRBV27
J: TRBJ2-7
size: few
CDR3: CASSLGGAGGTYEQYF
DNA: TGTGCCAGCAGTTTAGGCGGGGCTGGTGGGACCTACGAGCAGTACTTC

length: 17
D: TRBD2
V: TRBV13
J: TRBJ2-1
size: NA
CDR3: CASSWSGRATSYNEQFF
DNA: TGTGCCAGCAGCTGGAGCGGGAGGGCCACCTCCTACAATGAGCAGTTCTTC

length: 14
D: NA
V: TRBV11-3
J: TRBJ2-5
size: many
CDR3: CASSPTSWGETQYF
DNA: TGTGCCAGCAGCCCTACCTCCTGGGGGGAGACCCAGTACTTC

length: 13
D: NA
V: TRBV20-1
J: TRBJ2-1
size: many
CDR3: CSAEGRDVNEQFF
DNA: TGCAGTGCCGAGGGGCGGGACGTAAATGAGCAGTTCTTC

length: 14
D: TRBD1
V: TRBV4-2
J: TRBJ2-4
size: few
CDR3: CASSPGQGANIQYF
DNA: TGTGCCAGCAGCCCGGGACAGGGGGCGAACATTCAGTACTTC

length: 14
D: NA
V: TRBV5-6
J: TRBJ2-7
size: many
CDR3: CASSLFGAIYEQYF
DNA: TGTGCCAGCAGCTTGTTCGGAGCGATCTACGAGCAGTACTTC

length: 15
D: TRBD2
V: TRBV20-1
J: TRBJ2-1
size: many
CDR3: CSARTMSSGTDEQFF
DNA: TGCAGTGCTAGGACCATGAGTAGCGGGACCGATGAGCAGTTCTTC

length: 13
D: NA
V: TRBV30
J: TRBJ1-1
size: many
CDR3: CAWSADMNTEAFF
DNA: TGTGCCTGGAGTGCGGATATGAACACTGAAGCTTTCTTT

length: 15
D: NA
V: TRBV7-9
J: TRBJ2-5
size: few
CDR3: CASSPPWTQQETQYF
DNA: TGTGCCAGCAGCCCGCCGTGGACCCAACAAGAGACCCAGTACTTC

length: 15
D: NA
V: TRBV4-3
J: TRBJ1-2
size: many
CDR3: CASSQDRTSTYGYTF
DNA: TGCGCCAGCAGCCAAGATAGGACCTCCACCTATGGCTACACCTTC

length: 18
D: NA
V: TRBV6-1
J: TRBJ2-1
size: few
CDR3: CASRAHITGKVKINEQFF
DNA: TGTGCCAGCAGGGCCCACATCACAGGGAAAGTTAAAATCAATGAGCAGTTCTTC

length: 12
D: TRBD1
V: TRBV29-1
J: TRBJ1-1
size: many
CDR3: CSGGTVNTEAFF
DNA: TGCAGCGGGGGGACAGTGAACACTGAAGCTTTCTTT

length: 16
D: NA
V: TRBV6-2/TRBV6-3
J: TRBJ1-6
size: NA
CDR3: CASSWDRDKLNSPLHF
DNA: TGTGCCAGCAGTTGGGATCGAGACAAGCTTAATTCACCCCTCCACTTT

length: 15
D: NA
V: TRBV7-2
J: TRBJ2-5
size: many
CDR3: CASSLGLRRQETQYF
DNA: TGTGCCAGCAGCTTAGGATTACGGAGGCAAGAGACCCAGTACTTC

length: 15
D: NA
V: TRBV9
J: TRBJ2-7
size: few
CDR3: CANSVYPGDTYEQYF
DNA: TGTGCCAACAGCGTATACCCGGGAGACACGTACGAGCAGTACTTC

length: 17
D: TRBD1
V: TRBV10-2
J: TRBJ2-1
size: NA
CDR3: CASRTISGTGDYNEQFF
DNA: TGCGCCAGCAGGACCATATCCGGGACAGGGGACTACAATGAGCAGTTCTTC

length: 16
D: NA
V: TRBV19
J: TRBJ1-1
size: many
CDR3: CASSIIGRGGDTEAFF
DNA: TGTGCCAGTAGTATAATCGGCCGAGGAGGGGACACTGAAGCTTTCTTT

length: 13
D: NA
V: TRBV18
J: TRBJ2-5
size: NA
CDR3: CARSPAAQETQYF
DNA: TGTGCCCGCTCACCTGCGGCACAAGAGACCCAGTACTTC

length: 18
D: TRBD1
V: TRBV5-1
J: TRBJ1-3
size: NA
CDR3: CASSFTGTGVTPGNTIYF
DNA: TGCGCCAGCAGCTTCACCGGGACAGGGGTTACGCCTGGAAACACCATATATTTT

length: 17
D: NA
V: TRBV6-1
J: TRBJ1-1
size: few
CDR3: CASSPGGLGNVNTEAFF
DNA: TGTGCCAGCAGTCCCGGGGGGTTGGGAAATGTGAACACTGAAGCTTTCTTT

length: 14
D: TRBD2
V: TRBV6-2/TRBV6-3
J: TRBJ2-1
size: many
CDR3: CASRELAGANEQFF
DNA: TGTGCCAGCAGGGAACTAGCGGGGGCCAATGAGCAGTTCTTC

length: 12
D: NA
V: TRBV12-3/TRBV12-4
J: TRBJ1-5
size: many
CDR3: CATGEGNQPQHF
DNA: TGTGCCACCGGGGAGGGCAATCAGCCCCAGCATTTT

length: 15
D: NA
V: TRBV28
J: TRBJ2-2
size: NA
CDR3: CASSTDSPNTGELFF
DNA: TGTGCCAGCAGCACCGACAGCCCGAACACCGGGGAGCTGTTTTTT